This is a list of T cell receptor beta chains from one sample in a study of blood T cell repertoires in COVID-19. The data were produced by immunoSEQ multiplex PCR, yet TCRdb's version contains in-frame clones alone and is incomplete. The table lists about half a million clones, approximately 90% of them singletons. The sample taken for sequencing was PBMCs or T cells enriched from blood (not recorded which). All receptors come from a woman aged 55 to 70 who had recovered from COVID-19. CDR3s include the opening cysteine and the closing phenylalanine or tryptophan. The order of the fields is D gene, V gene, J gene, clone size, CDR3 protein, CDR3 DNA. D genes are given only for firm matches. Clone size is shown for a subset of rows, as once, few, many or a class of expanded clone.

D: TRBD1; V: TRBV3-1/TRBV3-2; J: TRBJ1-6; size: few; CDR3: CASSQGTGGNSPLHF; DNA: TGTGCCAGCAGCCAAGGGACAGGGGGTAATTCACCCCTCCACTTT
D: TRBD1; V: TRBV10-3; J: TRBJ1-4; size: NA; CDR3: CAISSGTGDEKLFF; DNA: TGTGCCATCAGTTCTGGGACAGGGGATGAAAAACTGTTTTTT
D: NA; V: TRBV28; J: TRBJ2-1; size: NA; CDR3: CASSTAGAGRSSYNEQFF; DNA: TGTGCCAGCAGTACCGCGGGGGCGGGAAGGAGCTCCTACAATGAGCAGTTCTTC
D: NA; V: TRBV6-1; J: TRBJ1-1; size: NA; CDR3: CASSEDGVWHTEAFF; DNA: TGTGCCAGCAGTGAAGACGGGGTCTGGCACACTGAAGCTTTCTTT
D: NA; V: TRBV11-3; J: TRBJ1-1; size: NA; CDR3: CASSRGGAGNTEAFF; DNA: TGTGCCAGCAGCAGGGGAGGGGCGGGTAATACTGAAGCTTTCTTT
D: NA; V: TRBV5-1; J: TRBJ1-3; size: NA; CDR3: CASSSGTGNTIYF; DNA: TGCGCCAGCAGCTCCGGGACAGGAAACACCATATATTTT
D: NA; V: TRBV9; J: TRBJ2-2; size: NA; CDR3: CASSVAPRVLTSGELFF; DNA: TGTGCCAGCAGCGTAGCCCCGCGGGTTCTAACGTCCGGGGAGCTGTTTTTT
D: NA; V: TRBV28; J: TRBJ1-4; size: NA; CDR3: CASSLTSSGVRGATNEKLFF; DNA: TGTGCCAGCAGTTTGACCTCTTCAGGGGTTAGAGGTGCAACTAATGAAAAACTGTTTTTT
D: TRBD1; V: TRBV2; J: TRBJ1-2; size: NA; CDR3: CASSEGTAPYGYTF; DNA: TGTGCCAGCAGTGAGGGGACAGCGCCCTATGGCTACACCTTC
D: NA; V: TRBV10-1; J: TRBJ1-3; size: NA; CDR3: CASSVEVSGNTIYF; DNA: TGCGCCAGCAGTGTAGAGGTCTCTGGAAACACCATATATTTT
D: TRBD1; V: TRBV5-6; J: TRBJ1-2; size: NA; CDR3: CASSWDSASGYTF; DNA: TGTGCCAGCAGCTGGGACAGTGCTAGTGGCTACACCTTC
D: TRBD2; V: TRBV10-3; J: TRBJ2-2; size: NA; CDR3: CAIRSGTRSNTGELFF; DNA: TGTGCCATCAGAAGCGGGACTAGGTCGAACACCGGGGAGCTGTTTTTT
D: NA; V: TRBV5-1; J: TRBJ1-6; size: NA; CDR3: CASSLGAALNSPLHF; DNA: TGCGCCAGCAGCTTGGGGGCCGCGCTTAATTCACCCCTCCACTTT
D: NA; V: TRBV19; J: TRBJ2-7; size: NA; CDR3: CASSMRQLSYEQYF; DNA: TGTGCCAGTAGTATGAGGCAGTTGTCCTACGAGCAGTACTTC
D: NA; V: TRBV15; J: TRBJ1-2; size: NA; CDR3: CATSARWGEGGYTF; DNA: TGTGCCACCAGCGCCCGATGGGGGGAGGGCGGCTACACCTTC
D: NA; V: TRBV10-2; J: TRBJ2-6; size: few; CDR3: CASSESPRGGSGANVLTF; DNA: TGCGCCAGCAGTGAGTCCCCCCGTGGGGGCTCCGGGGCCAACGTCCTGACTTTC
D: NA; V: TRBV4-1; J: TRBJ1-4; size: NA; CDR3: CASSQGVQGREKLFF; DNA: TGCGCCAGCAGCCAAGGGGTACAGGGCCGGGAAAAACTGTTTTTT
D: NA; V: TRBV18; J: TRBJ1-2; size: NA; CDR3: CASSPLAGMGYGYTF; DNA: TGTGCCAGCTCACCGCTTGCGGGAATGGGCTATGGCTACACCTTC
D: NA; V: TRBV15; J: TRBJ2-3; size: few; CDR3: CATSSTPDGAFLRYF; DNA: TGTGCCACCAGCAGCACCCCAGATGGGGCCTTCCTTCGGTATTTT
D: NA; V: TRBV5-1; J: TRBJ1-2; size: NA; CDR3: CASSQQAEYGYTF; DNA: TGCGCCAGCAGCCAACAGGCCGAATATGGCTACACCTTC
D: TRBD1; V: TRBV7-2; J: TRBJ1-2; size: NA; CDR3: CASTTGTGPRGYTF; DNA: TGTGCCAGCACCACCGGGACAGGGCCGAGGGGCTACACCTTC
D: NA; V: TRBV10-3; J: TRBJ2-3; size: NA; CDR3: CAINPADTDTQYF; DNA: TGTGCCATCAATCCCGCGGACACAGATACGCAGTATTTT
D: TRBD1; V: TRBV15; J: TRBJ2-7; size: NA; CDR3: CATSRDRQGHEQYF; DNA: TGTGCCACCAGCAGGGACCGACAGGGTCACGAGCAGTACTTC
D: TRBD1; V: TRBV25-1; J: TRBJ1-3; size: NA; CDR3: CASSERDRAGYSGNTIYF; DNA: TGTGCCAGCAGTGAAAGGGACAGGGCGGGATACTCTGGAAACACCATATATTTT
D: NA; V: TRBV5-1; J: TRBJ1-3; size: NA; CDR3: CASSQKTEAGNTIYF; DNA: TGCGCCAGCAGCCAAAAGACAGAAGCTGGAAACACCATATATTTT
D: NA; V: TRBV4-1; J: TRBJ2-2; size: NA; CDR3: CASSQGGRAAGELFF; DNA: TGCGCCAGCAGCCAAGGGGGGCGCGCGGCCGGGGAGCTGTTTTTT
D: TRBD2; V: TRBV2; J: TRBJ2-3; size: NA; CDR3: CASRSGGPDTQYF; DNA: TGTGCCAGCAGGAGCGGGGGGCCGGATACGCAGTATTTT
D: TRBD1; V: TRBV2; J: TRBJ1-4; size: once; CDR3: CASRRQGRGNEKLFF; DNA: TGTGCCAGCAGACGACAGGGGCGGGGGAATGAAAAACTGTTTTTT
D: NA; V: TRBV7-8; J: TRBJ1-5; size: NA; CDR3: CASSFTRYNQPQHF; DNA: TGTGCCAGCAGCTTTACCAGATACAATCAGCCCCAGCATTTT
D: TRBD1; V: TRBV11-2; J: TRBJ1-5; size: NA; CDR3: CASSLGGQGQPQHF; DNA: TGTGCCAGCAGCTTGGGAGGACAGGGCCAGCCCCAGCATTTT
D: NA; V: TRBV27; J: TRBJ1-5; size: few; CDR3: CASSSSLRHNSNQPQHF; DNA: TGTGCCAGCAGTTCAAGCTTGCGACATAACAGCAATCAGCCCCAGCATTTT
D: TRBD1; V: TRBV18; J: TRBJ2-1; size: once; CDR3: CASSLQGVNYNEQFF; DNA: TGTGCCAGCTCCCTACAGGGGGTCAACTACAATGAGCAGTTCTTC
D: NA; V: TRBV6-5; J: TRBJ1-2; size: NA; CDR3: CASSSTGFSNYGYTF; DNA: TGTGCCAGCAGCTCAACAGGGTTCAGTAACTATGGCTACACCTTC
D: NA; V: TRBV11-3; J: TRBJ2-2; size: NA; CDR3: CASSLDRELFF; DNA: TGTGCCAGCAGCCTGGACAGGGAGCTGTTTTTT
D: NA; V: TRBV18; J: TRBJ1-1; size: NA; CDR3: CASSRESATNTEAFF; DNA: TGTGCCAGCTCCCGGGAGTCTGCCACGAACACTGAAGCTTTCTTT
D: NA; V: TRBV19; J: TRBJ2-1; size: NA; CDR3: CASTHGGVPYNEQFF; DNA: TGTGCCAGTACCCACGGGGGAGTTCCCTACAATGAGCAGTTCTTC
D: TRBD1; V: TRBV4-1; J: TRBJ2-1; size: NA; CDR3: CASRPGGFRTEQFF; DNA: TGCGCCAGCAGGCCAGGGGGCTTTCGAACTGAGCAGTTCTTC
D: NA; V: TRBV7-8; J: TRBJ2-7; size: NA; CDR3: CASSRGAGAYEQYF; DNA: TGTGCCAGCAGCCGCGGGGCAGGGGCCTACGAGCAGTACTTC
D: NA; V: TRBV24-1; J: TRBJ2-7; size: NA; CDR3: CATSDSTYEQYF; DNA: TGTGCCACCAGTGATTCAACCTACGAGCAGTACTTC
D: NA; V: TRBV5-4; J: TRBJ1-2; size: once; CDR3: CASSPDSSYGYTF; DNA: TGTGCCAGCAGCCCGGACAGCTCCTATGGCTACACCTTC
D: NA; V: TRBV29-1; J: TRBJ1-2; size: NA; CDR3: CSARGGPPTGYTF; DNA: TGCAGCGCTAGGGGAGGACCCCCCACCGGCTACACCTTC
D: NA; V: TRBV28; J: TRBJ1-2; size: NA; CDR3: CASEGHFNYGYTF; DNA: TGTGCCAGCGAAGGACACTTTAACTATGGCTACACCTTC
D: NA; V: TRBV6-2/TRBV6-3; J: TRBJ1-1; size: NA; CDR3: CASSYSLLPGGTEAFF; DNA: TGTGCCAGCAGTTACTCCCTTTTGCCGGGAGGGACTGAAGCTTTCTTT
D: NA; V: TRBV27; J: TRBJ1-1; size: NA; CDR3: CASSPGRGEAFF; DNA: TGTGCCAGCAGTCCCGGACGGGGTGAAGCTTTCTTT
D: NA; V: TRBV11-2; J: TRBJ1-3; size: NA; CDR3: CASTTNYGNSGNTIYF; DNA: TGTGCCAGCACCACAAATTACGGGAACTCTGGAAACACCATATATTTT
D: NA; V: TRBV19; J: TRBJ1-1; size: NA; CDR3: CASSRDSWNTEAFF; DNA: TGTGCCAGTAGTAGAGATAGTTGGAACACTGAAGCTTTCTTT
D: TRBD2; V: TRBV2; J: TRBJ2-2; size: NA; CDR3: CASSVGTTSSGGELFF; DNA: TGTGCCAGCAGTGTTGGGACTACTAGTAGCGGCGGGGAGCTGTTTTTT
D: NA; V: TRBV4-2; J: TRBJ2-1; size: once; CDR3: CASSQVENDEQFF; DNA: TGTGCCAGCAGCCAAGTAGAGAATGATGAGCAGTTCTTC
D: TRBD1; V: TRBV3-1/TRBV3-2; J: TRBJ2-7; size: NA; CDR3: CASSRTGGYEQYF; DNA: TGTGCCAGCAGCCGGACAGGGGGCTACGAGCAGTACTTC
D: NA; V: TRBV2; J: TRBJ2-7; size: NA; CDR3: CASSERRGEQYF; DNA: TGTGCCAGCAGTGAACGCAGGGGCGAGCAGTACTTC
D: TRBD1; V: TRBV6-5; J: TRBJ2-5; size: NA; CDR3: CASSRDRGPKTQYF; DNA: TGTGCCAGCAGCCGAGACAGGGGCCCGAAGACCCAGTACTTC
D: TRBD1; V: TRBV6-5; J: TRBJ1-5; size: NA; CDR3: CASIPVGGLNQPQHF; DNA: TGTGCCAGCATCCCCGTAGGGGGCCTCAATCAGCCCCAGCATTTT
D: TRBD1; V: TRBV2; J: TRBJ1-1; size: NA; CDR3: CASSEEGDRVRAFF; DNA: TGTGCCAGCAGTGAAGAGGGGGACAGGGTAAGAGCTTTCTTT
D: NA; V: TRBV24-1; J: TRBJ2-4; size: NA; CDR3: CATSDTDRLQYF; DNA: TGTGCCACCAGTGATACAGACAGGCTTCAGTACTTC